These 8 T cell receptor beta chains share one sample of origin, sequenced in a study of tumor-infiltrating lymphocytes in primary liver carcinoma. Co-extraction of both nucleic acids (RNA and DNA) used roughly 20-34 mg of unsorted bulk tissue. The authors made TCR beta cDNA from around 500 ng total RNA with a constant-region primer. Three rounds of nested multiplex PCR with slightly modified ARM-PCR produced TCR beta libraries. TRBV1-TRBV30 forward and Cbeta reverse primers drove the first two approximately 10-cycle rounds. MiXCR, run by TCRdb on the multiplex PCR reads, gives a single entry per CDR3 protein. The data hold some 46,000 distinct CDR3 sequences, with around 75% observed a single time. Sample: tumor-adjacent normal liver tissue. Receptor source: a woman between 25 and 40 years old with primary liver carcinoma and hepatitis B virus infection.

A word on this clonotype: A junction boundary mismatches the germline segment, possibly from a read error. V usage is TRBV6-5 and J usage is TRBJ2-2; tentative D call: TRBD2 (6 bases). This CDR3 contains 16 residues. Germline lookup yields CDR1 MNHEY and CDR2 SVGAGI. CDR3 amino acids: CASGLSEEGPTGELFF. For the CDR3, the DNA is TGTGCCAGCGGCCTTAGCGAGGAGGGACCTACCGGGGAGTTGTTTTTT.

The chain is built from TRBV18 and TRBJ2-5; TRBD2 matches 10 bases. After removal of 2 bases from V and 1 base from J, the junction contained 4 bases not matched to a gene. The CDR3 runs 16 residues. Germline V gives CDR1 KGHSH, CDR2 LQKENI. The CDR3 coding sequence is TGTGCCAGCTCACCATCGGCTAGCGGGAGCCAAGAGACCCAGTACTTC. Protein: CASSPSASGSQETQYF.

Concerning this clonotype itself: One end of the junction fails to match germline, which may point to a read error. The CDR3 DNA reads TGCGCCAGGAGCCAAGAAGAGAGGGCCGTGACACAGTACTTT. This encodes CARSQEERAVTQYF. The chain couples TRBV4-1 to TRBJ2-5; a weak D match, TRBD2 (5 bases). The CDR3 extends over 14 amino acids. Per germline, CDR1 MGHRA and CDR2 YSYEKL.

In this sample, this clonotype turned up many times. The CDR3: CASSFSRLETQYF. In DNA form, the CDR3 reads TGTGCCAGCAGCTTCTCCAGGTTGGAGACCCAGTACTTC. The J gene is TRBJ2-5, the V gene TRBV7-9, with D unclear. The V end lost 3 bases, the J end lost 5 bases, and 10 bases lay between the germline ends. CDR1 and CDR2 from the germline V gene are SEHNR and FQNEAQ (reference sequence). The CDR3 runs to 13 residues.

About this clonotype: One end of the junction fails to match germline, which may point to a read error. Here the CDR3 reads CASGFVSYEQYF. The CDR3 DNA reads as TGTGCCAGCGGCTTCGTGAGTTACGAGCAGTACTTC. The V gene is TRBV11-1, the J gene TRBJ2-7; no reliable D call. The length of the CDR3 is 12 residues. Germline V CDR1 and CDR2: SGHAT, FQDESV (reference sequence). The variable domain in full, with the rest retrieved from reference TRBV11-1 and TRBJ2-7, is EAEVAQSPRYKITEKSQAVAFWCDPISGHATLYWYRQILGQGPELLVQFQDESVVDDSQLPKDRFSAERLKGVDSTLKIQPAELGDSAMYLCASGFVSYEQYFGPGTRLTVT.

This rearrangement joins TRBV29-1 to TRBJ2-5; 9 positions match TRBD1. Germline CDR1 and CDR2: SQVTM and ANQGSEA. This CDR3 contains 13 residues. The V gene end was trimmed by 6 bases and the J gene end by 9 bases; junction bases not matched to a gene: 11. The CDR3 region has the DNA TGCAGCGTCGTCAGTTGGACAGGGGATGCCCAGTACTTC. Its protein is CSVVSWTGDAQYF. Using reference TRBV29-1 and TRBJ2-5 for the parts outside the CDR3, the full variable domain is SAVISQKPSRDICQRGTSLTIQCQVDSQVTMMFWYRQQPGQSLTLIATANQGSEATYESGFVIDKFPISRPNLTFSTLTVSNMSPEDSSIYLCSVVSWTGDAQYFGPGTRLLVL.

Remarks on this clonotype: It may be a read error: a sequence one base away is much more abundant. The V call is TRBV7-9, the J call TRBJ2-7, with D maybe TRBD2 (5 bases). In germline, CDR1 is SEHNR, CDR2 FQNEAQ (reference sequence). The CDR3 is made up of 14 amino acids. V dropped 5 bases and J dropped 5 bases, with 16 bases sitting between them. The CDR3 is CASSPTGSTNEQYF. The CDR3 DNA reads as TGTGCCAGCAGCCCGACCGGGTCGACTAACGAGCAGTACTTC.

This chain links TRBV5-4 with TRBJ2-1; D remains ambiguous. The germline V gene encodes CDR1 SGHNT and CDR2 YYREEE (reference sequence). With 5 bases removed from V and 8 bases from J, the gap between germline ends came to 14 bases. The CDR3 is made up of 13 amino acids. CDR3 sequence: CASRTNGNDEQFF. DNA of the CDR3: TGTGCCAGCAGGACGAATGGAAACGATGAGCAGTTCTTC.